These 28 T cell receptor beta chains were sequenced from one sample in a study of CD8+ T cells in alopecia areata (dated 2018 in TCRdb). Library method: the immunoSEQ multiplex PCR assay. For TCR sequencing, RNA was extracted from every sample and reverse transcribed into cDNA to serve as template. TCRdb mirrors the immuneACCESS table, restricted to in-frame sequences. Some clones are absent from its copies; in checked studies, under half trace to an unresolved V gene, and the reason for the others is unknown. Across this sample there are 95,000 to 100,000 clones, with around 60% seen only once. Around 15% of the sample comes from the top ten. According to the study, the label for this sample's time point signals: roughly 27 days on oral tofacitinib. Interpreted using the paper, the treatment or condition label stands for: oral pan-JAK inhibitor, 5-10 mg twice daily. The sequencing used CD8+ T cells sorted from blood, collected at week 4, from a patient treated with tofacitinib. The receptor set was obtained from a human donor with alopecia areata.

The rearrangement uses TRBV2 and TRBJ2-1; 8 positions agree with TRBD2. V was pared by 0 bases and J by 2 bases, with 6 bases of the junction left unmatched. This CDR3 has 17 amino acids. Per germline, CDR1 SNHLY and CDR2 FYNNEI. The DNA of the CDR3 is TGTGCCAGCAGTGAAGCGGGAGCGGGGGCGACCTACAATGAGCAGTTCTTC. Protein sequence: CASSEAGAGATYNEQFF.

This clone was counted only a few times. The CDR3, as DNA: TGTGCCAGCAGCAATTTTCGGGTGGACGGGGCCAAAAACATTCAGTACTTC. Translation: CASSNFRVDGAKNIQYF. The J gene is TRBJ2-4, the V gene TRBV21-1. TRBV21-1 is marked as a pseudogene. This CDR3 region has 17 residues.

This clone has a handful of counts. V and J are TRBV6-5 and TRBJ2-2; TRBD2 matches at 9 bases. V shed 5 bases and J 1 base; nucleotides not matched to a gene: 2. The CDR3 length is 15 residues. Germline CDR1 is MNHEY and CDR2 is SVGAGI. Here the CDR3 reads CASSKTSGNTGELFF. The CDR3 DNA reads as TGTGCCAGCAGTAAGACTAGCGGGAACACCGGGGAGCTGTTTTTT.

This clone was seen at least ten times. CDR3 protein: CASSPWLNTEAFF. DNA for the CDR3: TGTGCCAGCAGCCCCTGGTTGAACACTGAAGCTTTCTTT. The chain has TRBV7-9 and TRBJ1-1, with D unresolved. CDR1 is SEHNR, CDR2 FQNEAQ, per germline (reference sequence). V shed 5 bases and J shed 0 bases, with 7 bases lying between them. This CDR3 comprises 13 residues.

The V gene is TRBV29-1, the J gene TRBJ2-2; D assignment may be TRBD1 or TRBD2 (5 bases each). Germline CDR1 reads SQVTM; CDR2 reads ANQGSEA. This CDR3 is 16 amino acids long. V lost 4 bases to trimming and J lost 8 bases, with 23 bases between them. The CDR3 sequence is CSVVSTGTTSGGELFF. In DNA form, the CDR3 reads TGCAGCGTTGTATCCACCGGGACCACTTCTGGGGGGGAGCTGTTTTTT.

CDR3 DNA sequence: TGTGCCAGCAGTGCCGTTATCGGCAATGAGCAGTTCTTC. Its protein product is CASSAVIGNEQFF. V gene TRBV6-5 combines with J gene TRBJ2-1; no clear D. CDR3 length: 13 residues. V was cut by 5 bases and J by 6 bases, with 11 bases left in between. CDR1 and CDR2 (germline): MNHEY, SVGAGI.

This rearrangement joins TRBV6-5 to TRBJ2-1; the D gene is possibly TRBD2 (6 bases). Trimming pared 7 bases from V and 0 bases from J, leaving 10 bases between. Germline CDR1 reads MNHEY; CDR2 reads SVGAGI. The CDR3 runs 14 residues. The CDR3 is CASNGGNSYNEQFF. The CDR3 nucleotides are TGTGCCAGCAATGGCGGGAACTCCTACAATGAGCAGTTCTTC.

This clone was recorded a few times. This chain links TRBV10-2 with TRBJ1-5; no clear D gene. The CDR3 runs to 12 residues. Trimming cost V 1 base and J 6 bases, with 4 bases left between them. Germline V CDR1 and CDR2: WSHSY, SAAADI. The DNA for the CDR3 is TGCGCCAGCAGTGAGTACGGTCAGCCCCAGCATTTT. Its protein product is CASSEYGQPQHF.

This clone has a handful of counts. At one boundary the junction diverges from the germline segment, which might be a read error. The V call is TRBV7-9, the J call TRBJ2-7, with 7 positions matching TRBD2. The CDR3 is made up of 15 amino acids. Looked up from germline, CDR1 is SEHNR and CDR2 is FQNEAQ (reference sequence). DNA of the CDR3: TGTGCCAGCAGTTTAGCAGCGGGGAGCTCCTACGAGCAGTACTTC. Protein product: CASSLAAGSSYEQYF.

The chain uses TRBV4-1 and TRBJ2-1; 7 bases are a match to TRBD2. The CDR3 runs to 18 residues. The trim removed 1 base at V and 0 bases at J, leaving 9 bases unmatched. From germline, CDR1 is MGHRA and CDR2 YSYEKL. The CDR3 region is CASSQGDGRDYSYNEQFF. CDR3 nucleotides: TGCGCCAGCAGCCAAGGGGACGGCCGGGACTACTCCTACAATGAGCAGTTCTTC.

J is TRBJ2-5 and V is TRBV6-5; 11 nucleotides align to TRBD2. This CDR3 has 15 amino acids. The V and J ends lost 5 bases and 2 bases, in that order; junction bases with no gene match: 4. In germline, CDR1 is MNHEY, CDR2 SVGAGI. CDR3 sequence reads: CASSLAGGVQETQYF. CDR3 bases: TGTGCCAGCAGTCTAGCGGGGGGCGTGCAAGAGACCCAGTACTTC.

The chain has TRBV27 and TRBJ2-3; 10 bases map to TRBD2. Germline lookup yields CDR1 MNHEY and CDR2 SMNVEV (reference sequence). Germline trimming cut 6 bases from V and 4 bases from J; bases unmatched to any gene: 10. This CDR3 has 16 residues. The CDR3 protein is CASRPAASGSADTQYF. The CDR3 DNA sequence: TGTGCCAGCAGGCCCGCGGCTAGCGGGAGTGCAGATACGCAGTATTTT.

This clone showed up just a few times. The genes are TRBV7-9 and TRBJ1-1; TRBD1 matches 7 bases. Trimming took 5 bases from V and 4 from J; bases not matched to a gene: 10. CDR3 length equals 15 residues. Germline V CDR1 and CDR2: SEHNR, FQNEAQ (reference sequence). Here the CDR3 DNA reads TGTGCCAGCAGCCTTAATGACAGGGTAGGCACTGAAGCTTTCTTT. Residues: CASSLNDRVGTEAFF.

V and J are TRBV29-1 and TRBJ2-1; 7 bases are a match to TRBD2. Unmatched junction bases numbered 14, after V lost 8 bases and J lost 4 bases. From germline, CDR1 is SQVTM and CDR2 ANQGSEA. This CDR3 is 15 amino acids long. Here the CDR3 reads CSHGGTSGDYNEQFF. CDR3 bases: TGCAGCCATGGGGGGACCAGCGGGGATTACAATGAGCAGTTCTTC.

The chain has TRBV5-6 and TRBJ2-1, with D uncertain. CDR3 length: 11 residues. V gave up 4 bases and J gave up 6 bases, with 5 bases separating them. Germline V CDR1 and CDR2: SGHDT, YYEEEE. In nucleotides, the CDR3 is TGTGCCAGCAGCATTTCCAATGAGCAGTTCTTC. Translated, it gives CASSISNEQFF.

This chain joins TRBV15 and TRBJ1-3; D gene unclear. CDR1 is LNHNV and CDR2 is YYDKDF in the germline V gene (reference sequence). V lost 1 base and J lost 3, with 16 bases in between. The CDR3 sequence is 17 residues long. CDR3 region: CATSRGVGLASGNTIYF. CDR3 DNA: TGTGCCACCAGCAGAGGAGTCGGCCTAGCCAGTGGAAACACCATATATTTT.

A few counts support this clone. The chain carries TRBV6-6 and TRBJ2-1; D gene uncertain. CDR1 and CDR2 from the germline V gene are MNHNY and SVGAGI (reference sequence). Deletions cut 8 bases from V and 14 bases from J, with 13 bases between. The CDR3 extends over 10 amino acids. Here the CDR3 DNA reads TGTGCCAGCGGCCCCAAGGCTGAGTTCTTC. Translating it yields CASGPKAEFF.

This clone was seen only once. The V call is TRBV7-2, the J call TRBJ2-1; 13 nucleotides match TRBD2. Germline CDR1 and CDR2: SGHTA and FQGNSA. This CDR3 is 14 amino acids long. V lost 5 bases to trimming and J lost 8 bases; unmatched junction nucleotides: 3. CDR3 nucleotides: TGTGCCAGCAGCCCGACTAGCGGGGGGCATGAGCAGTTCTTC. Its translation is CASSPTSGGHEQFF.

Concerning this clone: The limits of the CDR3 on the DNA are not certain, so only TCRdb's listed CDR3 is given. The chain recombines TRBV7-5 with TRBJ2-1; the table names TRBD2, a call not compared with the DNA. TRBV7-5 is a recognized pseudogene. The CDR3 spans 13 amino acids, including both terminal residues. CDR3 loop: CASSFAGGNEQFF.

V gene TRBV25-1 combines with J gene TRBJ1-1; D unresolved. Germline lookup yields CDR1 MGHDK and CDR2 SYGVNS. V gave up 0 bases and J gave up 0 bases, with 8 bases separating them. CDR3 length: 15 amino acids. This CDR3 reads CASSEYAAMNTEAFF. The DNA of the CDR3 is TGTGCCAGCAGTGAATACGCAGCTATGAACACTGAAGCTTTCTTT.

This chain connects TRBV6-5 to TRBJ2-1; TRBD2 agrees at 7 bases. The germline V gene encodes CDR1 MNHEY and CDR2 SVGAGI. V shed 4 bases, J shed 4 bases, and the junction held 7 bases outside the gene matches. The CDR3 is 15 amino acids. CDR3 nucleotides: TGTGCCAGCAGTTCCGGGACTACGCCATACAATGAGCAGTTCTTC. It codes for CASSSGTTPYNEQFF.

V usage is TRBV7-7 and J usage is TRBJ1-1; 7 nucleotides agree with TRBD1. CDR1 and CDR2 from the germline V gene are SSHAT and FNYEAQ (reference sequence). The CDR3 spans 15 residues. J was trimmed by 2 bases and V by 0 bases; bases with no gene match: 3. For the CDR3, the DNA is TGTGCCAGCAGCTTAGCCAGGGGGGATAACACTGAAGCTTTCTTT. This sequence encodes CASSLARGDNTEAFF.

This CDR3 is CASSLSVTGRASYEQYF. For the CDR3, the DNA is TGTGCCAGCAGTTTATCGGTCACCGGGAGGGCCTCCTACGAGCAGTACTTC. The chain is built from TRBV27 and TRBJ2-7; 8 bases agree with TRBD2. The germline V gene has CDR1 MNHEY and CDR2 SMNVEV (reference sequence). This CDR3 has 17 amino acids. V lost 0 bases to trimming and J lost 0 bases; unmatched junction nucleotides: 7.

This clone turned up a few times. The chain is built from TRBV5-5 and TRBJ1-1; unclear D gene. This CDR3 has 15 residues. Trimming pared 0 bases from V and 0 bases from J, leaving 9 bases between. The V gene's germline CDR1 is SGHKS and CDR2 YYEKEE (reference sequence). In nucleotides, the CDR3 is TGTGCCAGCAGCTTGGCCCAGCTCATGAACACTGAAGCTTTCTTT. Translating it yields CASSLAQLMNTEAFF.

CDR3 DNA sequence: TGCGCCAGCAGCCAAGACGGGGGGTACACTGAAGCTTTCTTT. Its translation: CASSQDGGYTEAFF. The chain joins TRBV4-3 to TRBJ1-1; D is possibly TRBD1 (5 bases). CDR3 length: 14 residues. The V gene lost 0 bases and the J gene lost 3 bases, with 8 bases spanning the gap. Germline lookup yields CDR1 LGHNA and CDR2 YSLEER.

The chain links TRBV27 to TRBJ2-1; 8 positions match TRBD2. V shed 5 bases and J 4 bases; nucleotides not matched to a gene: 10. Per the germline V gene, CDR1 is MNHEY and CDR2 is SMNVEV (reference sequence). The CDR3 covers 16 residues. Written as DNA, the CDR3 is TGTGCCAGCAGTGCCCCGCCAGCGGGGGCATACAATGAGCAGTTCTTC. This translates into CASSAPPAGAYNEQFF.

This chain connects TRBV7-3 to TRBJ2-2; tentatively, D is TRBD2 (5 bases). Per the germline V gene, CDR1 is SGHTA and CDR2 is FQGTGA. V lost 6 bases and J 4 bases, leaving 12 bases between the germline ends. This CDR3 spans 14 amino acids. Here the CDR3 reads CASRYTTSTGELFF. For the CDR3, the DNA is TGTGCCAGCAGATACACCACTAGCACCGGGGAGCTGTTTTTT.

The chain employs TRBV5-1 and TRBJ2-7; 9 nucleotides align to TRBD1. V dropped 1 base and J dropped 6; count of bases not matched to a gene: 8. The CDR3 totals 15 residues. Germline V gene lookup returns CDR1 SGHRS and CDR2 YFSETQ. As DNA, the CDR3 is TGCGCCAGCAGCTTGATGTCACAGGGGGCCTTCGAGCAGTACTTC. This sequence encodes CASSLMSQGAFEQYF.